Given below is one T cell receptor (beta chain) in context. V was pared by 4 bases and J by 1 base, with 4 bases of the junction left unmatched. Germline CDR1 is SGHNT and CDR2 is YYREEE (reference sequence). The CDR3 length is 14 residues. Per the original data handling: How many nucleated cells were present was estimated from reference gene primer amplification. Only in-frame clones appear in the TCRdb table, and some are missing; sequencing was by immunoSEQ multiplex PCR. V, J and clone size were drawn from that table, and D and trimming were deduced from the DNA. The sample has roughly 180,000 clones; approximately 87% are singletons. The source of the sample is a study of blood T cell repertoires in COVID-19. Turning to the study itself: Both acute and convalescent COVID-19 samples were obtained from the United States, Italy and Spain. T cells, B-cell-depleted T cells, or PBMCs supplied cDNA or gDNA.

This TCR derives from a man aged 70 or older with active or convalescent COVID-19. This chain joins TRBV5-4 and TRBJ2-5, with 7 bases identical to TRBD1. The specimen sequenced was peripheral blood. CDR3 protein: CASSPGQVQETQYF. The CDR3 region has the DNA TGTGCCAGCAGCCCCGGACAGGTCCAAGAGACCCAGTACTTC.